This T cell receptor (beta chain) derives from a study of tumor-infiltrating lymphocytes in oesophageal squamous cell carcinoma. Many counts were recorded for this clonotype. TCRdb independently ran MiXCR on the PCR reads; one entry per CDR3 protein. The sample has under 3,500 distinct CDR3 sequences, roughly 17% seen once. The receptor's source is a male donor with esophageal squamous cell carcinoma. Sequenced material: esophageal tumor tissue.

CDR3 region: CARSLARGQGNQPQHF. The CDR3 DNA is TGTGCCAGAAGCTTGGCCAGGGGGCAAGGCAATCAGCCCCAGCATTTT. The chain carries TRBV5-3 and TRBJ1-5, with TRBD1 matching over 8 bases. TRBV5-3 counts as an open reading frame of uncertain function. V was pared by 0 bases and J by 2 bases, with 4 bases of the junction left unmatched. There are 16 residues in the CDR3.